The clone carrying this T cell receptor beta chain was seen at least ten times. Its specificity is unknown. The data are from a study of regulatory T cells in long-lasting Graves disease. Findings and limits, study-wide: Persistent patients had more shared public clonotypes (under 3,000) than new patients (about 920). Newly diagnosed Graves' patients exceeded persistent ones in TCR diversity.

This CDR3 comprises 13 residues. V was pared by 11 bases and J by 3 bases, with 14 bases between. Germline CDR1 is MNHNS and CDR2 is SASEGT. The time point: persistent/refractory GD, antithyroid drugs over 5 years with positive TRAb. The TCR library was made from RNA that had been extracted from PBMCs in TRIzol. An endocrinology department in Xi'an, China, recruited the patients. Arm-PCR with iRepertoire HTBI primers amplified the CDR3 regions for these TCR beta libraries. TCRdb reprocessed the multiplex PCR reads with MiXCR, giving one entry per CDR3 protein. The sample lists fewer than 450,000 distinct CDR3 sequences; less than 25% were seen once.

The sample here was peripheral blood mononuclear cells (PBMCs), taken when the disease was refractory, from a patient treated with antithyroid drugs. The gene calls are TRBV6-1 and TRBJ2-4; perhaps TRBD2 as D (6 bases). The clonotype was recovered from a female donor with Graves disease. The CDR3 region is CAASPGVKNIQYF. The CDR3 region has the DNA TGTGCCGCCAGCCCGGGGGTCAAAAACATTCAGTACTTC.